Presented here are 29 T cell receptor beta chains from one specimen sequenced in a study of shared clonotypes between healthy human individuals. The method was immunoSEQ multiplex PCR; TCRdb's version includes in-frame clones alone and lacks a portion of them. The table has 2 million to 3 million clones, roughly 93% seen once. The sequencing input was naive CD4+ T cells from PBMCs. Subset described: CD45RA+ positively selected. The receptors originated from a man between 18 and 35 years old in good health. Some clones in this sample may be carry-over from other donors' samples.

This sequence joins TRBV19 and TRBJ2-1; 9 bases line up with TRBD1. V lost 5 bases and J lost 3; bases outside the gene matches: 5. Germline V gene sequence: CDR1 LNHDA, CDR2 SQIVND (reference sequence). The CDR3 loop spans 15 amino acids. Here the CDR3 reads CASSVGTGNYNEQFF. The CDR3 DNA follows: TGTGCCAGTAGTGTTGGGACAGGGAACTACAATGAGCAGTTCTTC.

The V gene is TRBV7-7, the J gene TRBJ2-5, with D uncertain. CDR1 and CDR2 (germline): SSHAT, FNYEAQ (reference sequence). The CDR3 has 16 amino acids. Trimming took 8 bases from V and 5 from J, leaving 24 bases between them. CDR3 residues: CASQALKLRVEETQYF. For the CDR3, the DNA is TGTGCCAGCCAAGCCTTGAAACTTAGGGTCGAGGAGACCCAGTACTTC.

The J gene is TRBJ2-7, the V gene TRBV7-2; D gene uncertain. V was clipped by 5 bases and J by 0 bases, with 17 bases between them. Germline CDR1 and CDR2: SGHTA and FQGNSA. The CDR3 spans 16 residues. CDR3 in DNA: TGTGCCAGCAGCCCCCGTTTGAGCAGAAGCTCCTACGAGCAGTACTTC. It encodes CASSPRLSRSSYEQYF.

Here the CDR3 DNA reads TGTGCCAGCAGCCCTTTATGGGGGTCCCAGTACTTC. This sequence encodes CASSPLWGSQYF. J is TRBJ2-5 and V is TRBV11-2; D may match TRBD1 or TRBD2 (5 bases each). The germline V and J ends were trimmed by 5 bases and 9 bases, with 13 bases remaining between them. CDR1 and CDR2 (germline): SGHAT, FQNNGV. This CDR3 contains 12 residues.

V is TRBV5-6 and J is TRBJ2-3; D is unclear. The V and J ends lost 4 bases and 6 bases respectively, with 9 bases between them. The CDR3 is 12 residues long. CDR1 and CDR2 (germline): SGHDT, YYEEEE. The CDR3, as DNA: TGTGCCAGCAGCCCTTTATCGGATACGCAGTATTTT. Translated, it gives CASSPLSDTQYF. Full variable domain (remainder filled in from reference TRBV5-6 and TRBJ2-3): DAGVTQSPTHLIKTRGQQVTLRCSPKSGHDTVSWYQQALGQGPQFIFQYYEEEERQRGNFPDRFSGHQFPNYSSELNVNALLLGDSALYLCASSPLSDTQYFGPGTRLTVL.

The V and J genes are TRBV5-8 and TRBJ2-3; 7 bases agree with TRBD2. Trimming cost V 0 bases and J 3 bases; bases outside gene matches: 4. This CDR3 comprises 15 residues. CDR1 is SGHTS and CDR2 is YDEGEE in the germline V gene. CDR3 sequence reads: CASSLEGLTTDTQYF. The CDR3 DNA follows: TGTGCCAGCAGCTTGGAGGGACTAACAACAGATACGCAGTATTTT. Complete variable domain (other parts from reference TRBV5-8 and TRBJ2-3): EAGVTQSPTHLIKTRGQQATLRCSPISGHTSVYWYQQALGLGLQFLLWYDEGEERNRGNFPPRFSGRQFPNYSSELNVNALELEDSALYLCASSLEGLTTDTQYFGPGTRLTVL.

This clone was observed once. The J gene is TRBJ2-3, the V gene TRBV18; D is uncertain. The V end lost 0 bases, the J end lost 5 bases, and 15 bases lay between the germline ends. Germline loops: CDR1 KGHSH, CDR2 LQKENI. The CDR3 is made up of 16 amino acids. CDR3 in amino acids: CASSPPETLMGDTQYF. The CDR3 DNA reads as TGTGCCAGCTCACCACCGGAGACCCTAATGGGAGATACGCAGTATTTT.

The chain combines TRBV10-3 with TRBJ2-3, with 11 bases aligning to TRBD2. The CDR3 length is 16 residues. V lost 1 base and J lost 4; bases outside the gene matches: 4. Germline lookup yields CDR1 ENHRY and CDR2 SYGVKD. The CDR3 region is CAISELLAGGADTQYF. Written as DNA, the CDR3 is TGTGCCATCAGTGAGTTGTTAGCGGGAGGGGCAGATACGCAGTATTTT.

The count of this clone is one. The V gene is TRBV7-6, the J gene TRBJ2-7; D is possibly TRBD2 (6 bases). V was cut by 5 bases and J by 0 bases, with 11 bases left in between. Looked up from germline, CDR1 is SGHVS and CDR2 is FNYEAQ. The CDR3 extends over 14 amino acids. The chain's CDR3 is CASSLGLYSYEQYF. The DNA for the CDR3 is TGTGCCAGCAGCCTCGGACTATACTCCTACGAGCAGTACTTC. Supplemented by reference TRBV7-6 and TRBJ2-7, the full variable domain reads GAGVSQSPRYKVTKRGQDVALRCDPISGHVSLYWYRQALGQGPEFLTYFNYEAQQDKSGLPNDRFSAERPEGSISTLTIQRTEQRDSAMYRCASSLGLYSYEQYFGPGTRLTVT.

V usage is TRBV14 and J usage is TRBJ2-1; tentative D call: TRBD2 (5 bases). Trimming pared 4 bases from V and 4 bases from J, leaving 11 bases between. The CDR3 spans 14 residues. Germline V CDR1 and CDR2: SGHDN, FVKESK. CDR3 sequence (DNA): TGTGCCAGCAGCCCCCGGGGTTGGTACAATGAGCAGTTCTTC. Its protein is CASSPRGWYNEQFF.

This clone has just one count. This chain uses TRBV5-1 with TRBJ2-3, with 8 positions matching TRBD2. Germline lookup yields CDR1 SGHRS and CDR2 YFSETQ. J gave up 5 bases and V 0 bases, and 5 bases lay outside the gene matches. CDR3 size: 15 residues. The CDR3 is CASSLAGGQLDTQYF. Here the CDR3 DNA reads TGCGCCAGCAGCTTGGCGGGAGGGCAGTTAGATACGCAGTATTTT. The full variable domain, rest sourced from reference TRBV5-1 and TRBJ2-3, is KAGVTQTPRYLIKTRGQQVTLSCSPISGHRSVSWYQQTPGQGLQFLFEYFSETQRNKGNFPGRFSGRQFSNSRSEMNVSTLELGDSALYLCASSLAGGQLDTQYFGPGTRLTVL.

The V gene is TRBV5-1, the J gene TRBJ1-1; TRBD1 might be the D (5 bases). V shed 4 bases and J shed 6 bases, with 13 bases lying between them. The germline gives CDR1 SGHRS, CDR2 YFSETQ. The CDR3 covers 13 residues. The CDR3 nucleotides are TGCGCCAGCAGCGGGGCATTGGTCTCTGAAGCTTTCTTT. Translation gives CASSGALVSEAFF.

V usage is TRBV28 and J usage is TRBJ1-5, with D possibly TRBD1 on 5 matching bases. V dropped 2 bases and J dropped 4 bases, with 12 bases sitting between them. Germline V gives CDR1 MDHEN, CDR2 SYDVKM. The CDR3 has 15 amino acids. The CDR3 here is CASSLTGRENQPQHF. CDR3 DNA sequence: TGTGCCAGCAGTTTAACAGGTCGGGAGAATCAGCCCCAGCATTTT.

This clone was counted a single time. The chain links TRBV5-8 to TRBJ1-2; D might be TRBD1 (5 bases). CDR3 size: 15 residues. Deletions cut 0 bases from V and 4 bases from J, with 13 bases between. CDR1 and CDR2 from the germline V gene are SGHTS and YDEGEE. The chain's CDR3 is CASSLAGTEVYGYTF. The CDR3 bases are TGTGCCAGCAGCTTGGCCGGGACTGAAGTCTATGGCTACACCTTC.

The V and J genes are TRBV7-9 and TRBJ2-7, with 9 bases fitting TRBD1. The trim removed 6 bases at V and 1 base at J, leaving 4 bases unmatched. This CDR3 is built from 14 residues. CDR1 is SEHNR and CDR2 is FQNEAQ in the germline V gene (reference sequence). The CDR3 DNA follows: TGTGCCAGCAGGGGACAGGGACGATCCTACGAGCAGTACTTC. The encoded protein is CASRGQGRSYEQYF.

J is TRBJ1-1 and V is TRBV9, with D perhaps matching TRBD1 (5 bases). Germline-derived CDR1 and CDR2 are SGDLS and YYNGEE. With 4 bases removed from V and 5 bases from J, the gap between germline ends came to 18 bases. CDR3 size: 15 residues. CDR3 loop: CASSKTGRGLTEAFF. CDR3 in DNA: TGTGCCAGCAGCAAAACAGGACGGGGCCTGACTGAAGCTTTCTTT.

The J gene is TRBJ2-2, the V gene TRBV29-1, with 8 bases identical to TRBD1. The J segment lost 6 bases and the V segment lost 5 bases, leaving 8 bases of the junction unmatched. This CDR3 has 14 amino acids. Germline CDR1 is SQVTM and CDR2 is ANQGSEA. The CDR3 DNA reads as TGCAGCGTTTTCGGACAGGGCCCGGCCGGGGAGCTGTTTTTT. It codes for CSVFGQGPAGELFF.

The rearrangement joins TRBV5-6 to TRBJ2-1, with 7 bases lining up with TRBD1. The CDR3 extends over 13 amino acids. Germline values: CDR1 SGHDT, CDR2 YYEEEE. The V gene end was trimmed by 4 bases and the J gene end by 9 bases; junction bases not matched to a gene: 7. In DNA form, the CDR3 reads TGTGCCAGCAGCACCTCATACAGGGGTGAGCAGTTCTTC. The encoded protein is CASSTSYRGEQFF. Full variable domain (rest looked up from reference TRBV5-6 and TRBJ2-1): DAGVTQSPTHLIKTRGQQVTLRCSPKSGHDTVSWYQQALGQGPQFIFQYYEEEERQRGNFPDRFSGHQFPNYSSELNVNALLLGDSALYLCASSTSYRGEQFFGPGTRLTVL.

The V and J genes are TRBV7-9 and TRBJ1-4; tentative D call: TRBD1 (5 bases). The germline V gene encodes CDR1 SEHNR and CDR2 FQNEAQ (reference sequence). CDR3 length: 15 residues. V was clipped by 3 bases and J by 8 bases, with 16 bases between them. The CDR3 loop reads CASSLLGAAGEKLFF. The CDR3 DNA sequence: TGTGCCAGCAGCTTGTTAGGGGCGGCCGGGGAAAAACTGTTTTTT. Together with reference TRBV7-9 and TRBJ1-4, the CDR3 gives the full variable domain: DTGVSQNPRHKITKRGQNVTFRCDPISEHNRLYWYRQTLGQGPEFLTYFQNEAQLEKSRLLSDRFSAERPKGSFSTLEIQRTEQGDSAMYLCASSLLGAAGEKLFFGSGTQLSVL.

The chain has TRBV7-2 and TRBJ1-5, with 10 bases fitting TRBD1. Trimming cost V 5 bases and J 5 bases; bases outside gene matches: 6. Germline V gives CDR1 SGHTA, CDR2 FQGNSA. The CDR3 runs to 15 residues. In DNA, the CDR3 is TGTGCCAGCAGCCCCGGGACAGGGGCCTATCAGCCCCAGCATTTT. Translated, it gives CASSPGTGAYQPQHF.

The genes are TRBV7-9 and TRBJ1-3; D not certain. There are 16 residues in the CDR3. Germline CDR1 is SEHNR and CDR2 is FQNEAQ (reference sequence). V was shortened by 1 base and J by 0 bases, with 10 bases between the two germline ends. The CDR3 region is CASSLGLVSSGNTIYF. The CDR3 DNA follows: TGTGCCAGCAGCTTAGGATTGGTGAGCTCTGGAAACACCATATATTTT.

The rearrangement links TRBV5-1 to TRBJ1-2; no clear D. From germline, CDR1 is SGHRS and CDR2 YFSETQ. CDR3 length: 12 amino acids. The V and J ends lost 1 base and 7 bases respectively, with 8 bases between them. This CDR3 reads CASSLSRVGYTF. CDR3 in DNA: TGCGCCAGCAGCTTGTCGAGGGTTGGCTACACCTTC.

The V call is TRBV5-4, the J call TRBJ2-3; 7 bases are a match to TRBD2. V lost 6 bases, J lost 5 bases, and 12 bases stayed unmatched. The CDR3 has 15 residues. Germline CDR1 SGHNT, CDR2 YYREEE (reference sequence). The CDR3 DNA follows: TGTGCCAGCACCCTCCGGGGAGGGGAGGTAGATACGCAGTATTTT. Amino acids: CASTLRGGEVDTQYF.

The V and J genes are TRBV19 and TRBJ2-3, with D unresolved. V dropped 3 bases and J dropped 1 base, with 14 bases sitting between them. The CDR3 totals 16 residues. Germline assignment: CDR1 LNHDA and CDR2 SQIVND (reference sequence). In DNA, the CDR3 is TGTGCCAGTAGTATCGAGCGATGGGGTGGCACAGATACGCAGTATTTT. Translation gives CASSIERWGGTDTQYF.

The chain employs TRBV10-3 and TRBJ1-1, with 7 bases that match TRBD1. In germline, CDR1 is ENHRY, CDR2 SYGVKD. The CDR3 spans 16 residues. V lost 6 bases and J lost 0; bases outside the gene matches: 10. For the CDR3, the DNA is TGTGCCATCAGAAGCGAGGGGGCGTTGATGAACACTGAAGCTTTCTTT. Translated: CAIRSEGALMNTEAFF.

This chain links TRBV15 with TRBJ2-3, with D perhaps TRBD2 (6 bases). CDR3 length: 17 amino acids. Germline-derived CDR1 and CDR2 are LNHNV and YYDKDF (reference sequence). V lost 7 bases and J lost 0, with 20 bases in between. The CDR3 sequence is CATNSLGGVRSTDTQYF. The CDR3, as DNA: TGTGCCACCAACTCCCTCGGCGGGGTAAGGAGCACAGATACGCAGTATTTT.

This clone was counted a few times. The chain couples TRBV2 to TRBJ2-7; maybe TRBD1 (6 bases). V lost 6 bases and J lost 8, with 14 bases in between. This CDR3 region has 12 residues. Germline CDR1 reads SNHLY; CDR2 reads FYNNEI. CDR3 residues: CASSVQGGQQYF. The CDR3 nucleotides read TGTGCCAGCAGCGTACAGGGCGGCCAGCAGTACTTC.

The chain joins TRBV28 to TRBJ2-7; 9 bases map to TRBD1. Germline V gene data show CDR1 as MDHEN and CDR2 as SYDVKM. The CDR3 covers 18 residues. V lost 5 bases to trimming and J lost 3 bases; unmatched junction nucleotides: 17. The CDR3 DNA reads TGTGCCAGCAGTGGGACCGGGACAGGGAAAGAGTGGAACTACGAGCAGTACTTC. This sequence encodes CASSGTGTGKEWNYEQYF.

This clone was seen just once. The chain employs TRBV4-1 and TRBJ1-4; D is ambiguous. This CDR3 spans 12 amino acids. The germline CDR1 and CDR2 sequences are MGHRA and YSYEKL. V was cut by 0 bases and J by 7 bases, with 3 bases left in between. The DNA for the CDR3 is TGCGCCAGCAGCCAAGATCTTGAAAAACTGTTTTTT. This gives the protein CASSQDLEKLFF.